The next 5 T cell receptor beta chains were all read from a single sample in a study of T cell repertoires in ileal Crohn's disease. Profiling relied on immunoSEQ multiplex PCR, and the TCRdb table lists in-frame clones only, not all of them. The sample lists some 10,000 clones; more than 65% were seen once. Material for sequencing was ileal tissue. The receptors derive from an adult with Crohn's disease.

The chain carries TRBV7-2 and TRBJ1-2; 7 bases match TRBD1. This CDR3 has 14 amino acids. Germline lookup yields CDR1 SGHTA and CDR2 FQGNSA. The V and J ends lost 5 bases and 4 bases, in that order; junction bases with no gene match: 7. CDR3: CASSLTGQAYGYTF. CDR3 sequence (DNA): TGTGCCAGCAGCCTCACAGGACAGGCCTATGGCTACACCTTC.

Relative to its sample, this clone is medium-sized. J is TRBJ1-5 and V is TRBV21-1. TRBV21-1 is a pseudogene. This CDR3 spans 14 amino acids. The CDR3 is CASSKTGGGQPQHF. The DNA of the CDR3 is TGTGCCAGCAGCAAGACGGGAGGCGGACAGCCCCAGCATTTT.

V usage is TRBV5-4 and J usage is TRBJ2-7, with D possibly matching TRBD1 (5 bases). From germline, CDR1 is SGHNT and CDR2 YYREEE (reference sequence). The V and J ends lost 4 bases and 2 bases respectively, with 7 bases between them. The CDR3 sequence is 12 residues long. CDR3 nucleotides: TGTGCCAGCAGCGGGGCCACCTACGAGCAGTACTTC. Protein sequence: CASSGATYEQYF.

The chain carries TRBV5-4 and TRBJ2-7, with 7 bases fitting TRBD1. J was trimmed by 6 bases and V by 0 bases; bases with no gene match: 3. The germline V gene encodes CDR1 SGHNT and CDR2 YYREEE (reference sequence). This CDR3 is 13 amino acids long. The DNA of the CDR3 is TGTGCCAGCAGCTTGGCAGGGGGTAGCGAGCAGTACTTC. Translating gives CASSLAGGSEQYF.

In DNA, the CDR3 is TGCGCCAGCATCCCGGGACTAGCGGGTAACACAGATACGCAGTATTTT. Protein product: CASIPGLAGNTDTQYF. V gene TRBV5-1 combines with J gene TRBJ2-3; 12 bases map to TRBD2. J gave up 2 bases and V 6 bases, and 7 bases lay outside the gene matches. Germline assignment: CDR1 SGHRS and CDR2 YFSETQ. The CDR3 runs 16 residues.